Sequencing of this T cell receptor beta chain was carried out in a study of cytomegalovirus exposure and HLA in healthy donors. General study points: A prior analysis recorded that most TCR beta V segments were productive about 87% or about 30% of the time. The study designated roughly 150 TCR beta chains cytomegalovirus-associated.

As for the donors, each was a healthy bone marrow donor. 13 Jbeta primers and 60 Vbeta primers were used for the PCR. Repertoires were generated with immunoSEQ multiplex PCR, while TCRdb's copy carries only in-frame clones and drops some. The top ten clones hold approximately 7.8% of a sample with tens of thousands of clones, approximately 81% of them seen once. This clone came up once. The antigen remains unidentified. Sequencing was performed on PBMCs. This TCR was sampled from a young woman in good health and CMV-seropositive.

The CDR3: CASSPFVQGARTGELFF. As DNA, the CDR3 is TGTGCCAGCAGCCCTTTCGTTCAGGGGGCGCGTACCGGGGAGCTGTTTTTT. J is TRBJ2-2 and V is TRBV9, with 8 positions matching TRBD1. The junction had 13 bases not matched to a gene; V was cut back by 4 bases and J by 5 bases. Germline V gene data show CDR1 as SGDLS and CDR2 as YYNGEE. The length of the CDR3 is 17 residues.